This TCR beta chain derives from a study of T-cell reconstitution after alpha-beta-depleted transplantation in children. The CDR3 spans 12 residues. The V and J ends lost 3 bases and 6 bases, in that order; junction bases with no gene match: 5. Germline assignment: CDR1 SQVTM and CDR2 ANQGSEA. Only a few counts were recorded for this clonotype. What it binds is not known. Unique molecular identifiers were used in preparing the TCRbeta library. TCRdb passed the PCR reads through MiXCR, listing each CDR3 protein once. The profile shows about a million distinct CDR3 sequences, less than 30% of them singletons. The study, taken as a whole, reports: Most T-cell counts and diversity one year after the transplant came from T cells that were newly produced. Surviving recipient T cells and thymic progenitors underlay high day-60 TCRbeta diversity in some patients. Alpha-beta T cells present about two months after transplant were reported to originate from several hundred expanded graft clones.

The receptor was isolated from a boy under two years old who had a stem cell transplant for SCID, so the T cells may come from the graft donor. The V gene is TRBV29-1, the J gene TRBJ2-7, with 7 bases that match TRBD1. The source material was PBMCs, mostly from graft donor cells, sampled 360 days after TCRalphabeta/CD19-depleted stem cell transplant. The CDR3 DNA is TGCAGCGTTGAGACAGGGTATAGCGAGCAGTACTTC. Its protein is CSVETGYSEQYF.